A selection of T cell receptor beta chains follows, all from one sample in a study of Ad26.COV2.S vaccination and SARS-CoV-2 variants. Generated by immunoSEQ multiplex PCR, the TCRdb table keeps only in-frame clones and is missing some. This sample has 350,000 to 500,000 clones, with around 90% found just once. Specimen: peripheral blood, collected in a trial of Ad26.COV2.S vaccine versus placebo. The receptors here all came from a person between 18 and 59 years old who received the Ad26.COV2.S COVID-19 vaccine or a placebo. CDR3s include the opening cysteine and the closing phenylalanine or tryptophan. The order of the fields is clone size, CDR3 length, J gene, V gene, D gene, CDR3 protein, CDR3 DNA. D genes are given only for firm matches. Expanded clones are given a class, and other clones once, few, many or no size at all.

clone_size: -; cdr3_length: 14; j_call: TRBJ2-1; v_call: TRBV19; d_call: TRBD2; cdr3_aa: CASSPGLAINEQFF; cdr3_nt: TGTGCCAGTAGCCCGGGACTAGCCATCAATGAGCAGTTCTTC
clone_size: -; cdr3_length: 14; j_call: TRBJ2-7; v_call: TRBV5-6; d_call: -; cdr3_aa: CASSLAGQIYEQYF; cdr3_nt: TGTGCCAGCAGCCTGGCCGGACAGATCTACGAGCAGTACTTC
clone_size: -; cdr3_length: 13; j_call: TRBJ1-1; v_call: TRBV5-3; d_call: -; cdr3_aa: CARWDARGTEAFF; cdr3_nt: TGTGCCAGATGGGACGCCCGGGGCACTGAAGCTTTCTTT
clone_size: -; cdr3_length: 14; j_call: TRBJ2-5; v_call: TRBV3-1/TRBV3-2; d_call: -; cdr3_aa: CASSPGTLQETQYF; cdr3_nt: TGTGCCAGCAGCCCTGGGACTTTACAAGAGACCCAGTACTTC
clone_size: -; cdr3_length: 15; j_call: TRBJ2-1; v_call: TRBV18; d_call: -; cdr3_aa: CASSRRADLYNEQFF; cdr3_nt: TGTGCCAGCTCCCGCCGGGCAGACCTATACAATGAGCAGTTCTTC
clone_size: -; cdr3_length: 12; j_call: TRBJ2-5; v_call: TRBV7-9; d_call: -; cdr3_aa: CASSRDQLSQYF; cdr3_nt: TGTGCCAGCAGCCGGGATCAGTTATCCCAGTACTTC
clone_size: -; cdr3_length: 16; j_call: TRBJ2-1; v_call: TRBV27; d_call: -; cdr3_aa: CASSFAEGAPYDEQFF; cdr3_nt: TGTGCCAGCAGTTTTGCGGAGGGGGCCCCCTACGATGAGCAGTTCTTC
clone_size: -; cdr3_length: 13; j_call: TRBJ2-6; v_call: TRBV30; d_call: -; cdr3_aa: CAWTNSGANVLTF; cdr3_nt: TGTGCCTGGACAAATTCTGGGGCCAACGTCCTGACTTTC
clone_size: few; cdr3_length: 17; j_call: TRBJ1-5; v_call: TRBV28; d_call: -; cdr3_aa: CASSPAKGRGGSQPQHF; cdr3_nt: TGTGCCAGCAGCCCCGCGAAGGGCAGGGGAGGTAGTCAGCCCCAGCATTTT
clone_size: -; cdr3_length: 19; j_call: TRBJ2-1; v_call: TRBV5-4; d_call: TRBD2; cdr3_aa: CASQAGTSGRAPFYNEQFF; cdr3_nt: TGTGCCAGCCAGGCCGGGACTAGCGGGAGAGCACCGTTCTACAATGAGCAGTTCTTC
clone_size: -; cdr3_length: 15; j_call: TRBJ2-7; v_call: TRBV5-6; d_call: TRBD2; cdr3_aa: CASRLGLAGGYEQYF; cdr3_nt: TGTGCCAGCAGGCTAGGCCTAGCGGGAGGTTACGAGCAGTACTTC
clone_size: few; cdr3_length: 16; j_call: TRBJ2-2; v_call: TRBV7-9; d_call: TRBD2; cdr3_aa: CASSVGWTRGAGELFF; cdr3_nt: TGTGCCAGCAGCGTCGGGTGGACTAGGGGCGCCGGGGAGCTGTTTTTT
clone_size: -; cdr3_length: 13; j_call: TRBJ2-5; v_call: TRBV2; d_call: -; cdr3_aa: CASSDPNRETQYF; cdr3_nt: TGTGCCAGCAGTGACCCTAACAGGGAGACCCAGTACTTC
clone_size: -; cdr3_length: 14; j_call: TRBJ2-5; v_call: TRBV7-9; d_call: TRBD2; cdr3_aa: CASSLAGGSETQYF; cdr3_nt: TGTGCCAGCAGCCTAGCGGGAGGTAGTGAGACCCAGTACTTC
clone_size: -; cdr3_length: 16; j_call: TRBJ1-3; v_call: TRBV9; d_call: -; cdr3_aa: CASSTRTDFSGNTIYF; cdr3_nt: TGTGCCAGCAGCACCCGGACAGACTTCTCTGGAAACACCATATATTTT
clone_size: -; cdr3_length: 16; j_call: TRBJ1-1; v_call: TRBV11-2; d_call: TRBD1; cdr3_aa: CASSLGTGGTNTEAFF; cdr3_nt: TGTGCCAGCAGCTTAGGGACAGGGGGAACGAACACTGAAGCTTTCTTT
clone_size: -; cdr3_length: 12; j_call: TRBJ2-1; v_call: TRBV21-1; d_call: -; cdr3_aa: CASSPQGCGAFF; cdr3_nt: TGTGCCAGCAGCCCCCAGGGCTGTGGGGCGTTCTTC
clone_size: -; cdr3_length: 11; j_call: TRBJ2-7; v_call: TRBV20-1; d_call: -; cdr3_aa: CSAPGPYEQYF; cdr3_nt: TGCAGTGCTCCTGGACCCTACGAGCAGTACTTC
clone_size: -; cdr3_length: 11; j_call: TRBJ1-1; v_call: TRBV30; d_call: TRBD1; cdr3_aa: CAWRTRDRPFF; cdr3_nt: TGTGCCTGGAGGACCCGGGACAGGCCTTTCTTT
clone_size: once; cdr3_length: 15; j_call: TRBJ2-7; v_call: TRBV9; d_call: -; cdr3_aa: CASSVETGMGYEQYF; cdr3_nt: TGTGCCAGCAGCGTAGAAACAGGCATGGGGTACGAGCAGTACTTC